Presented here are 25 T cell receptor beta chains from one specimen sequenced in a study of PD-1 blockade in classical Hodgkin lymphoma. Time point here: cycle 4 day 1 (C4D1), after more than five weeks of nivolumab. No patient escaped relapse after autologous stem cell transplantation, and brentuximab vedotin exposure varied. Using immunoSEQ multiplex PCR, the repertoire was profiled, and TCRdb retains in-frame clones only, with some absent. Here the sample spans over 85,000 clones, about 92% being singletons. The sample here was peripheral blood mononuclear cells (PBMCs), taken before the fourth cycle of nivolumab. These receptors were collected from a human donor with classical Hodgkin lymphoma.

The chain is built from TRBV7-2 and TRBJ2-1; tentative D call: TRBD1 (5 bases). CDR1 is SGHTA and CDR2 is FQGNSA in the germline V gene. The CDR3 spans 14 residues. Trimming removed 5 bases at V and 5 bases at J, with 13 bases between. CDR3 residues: CASSKQRQNNEQFF. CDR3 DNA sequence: TGTGCCAGCAGCAAACAGAGACAGAACAATGAGCAGTTCTTC.

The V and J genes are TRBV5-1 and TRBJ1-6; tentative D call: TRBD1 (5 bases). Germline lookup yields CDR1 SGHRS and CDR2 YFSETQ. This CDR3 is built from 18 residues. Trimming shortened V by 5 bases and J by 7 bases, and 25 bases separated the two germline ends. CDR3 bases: TGCGCCAGCAGTAATGACATCCTTGTGGGGGTACGGAATTCACCCCTCCACTTT. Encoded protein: CASSNDILVGVRNSPLHF.

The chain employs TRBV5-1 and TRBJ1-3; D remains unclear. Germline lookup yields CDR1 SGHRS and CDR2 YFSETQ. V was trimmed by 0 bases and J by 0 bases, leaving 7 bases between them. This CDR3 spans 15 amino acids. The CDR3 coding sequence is TGCGCCAGCAGCTTGGGCAGGACCTCTGGAAACACCATATATTTT. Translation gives CASSLGRTSGNTIYF. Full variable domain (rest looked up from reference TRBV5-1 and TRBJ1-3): KAGVTQTPRYLIKTRGQQVTLSCSPISGHRSVSWYQQTPGQGLQFLFEYFSETQRNKGNFPGRFSGRQFSNSRSEMNVSTLELGDSALYLCASSLGRTSGNTIYFGEGSWLTVV.

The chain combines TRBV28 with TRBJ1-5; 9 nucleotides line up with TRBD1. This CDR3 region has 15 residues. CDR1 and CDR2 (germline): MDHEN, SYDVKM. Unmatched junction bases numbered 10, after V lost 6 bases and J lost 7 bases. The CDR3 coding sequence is TGTGCCAGCAGAGAGCTCCGGGACAGGGTACAGCCCCAGCATTTT. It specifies CASRELRDRVQPQHF.

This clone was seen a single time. CDR3 DNA sequence: TGTGCCAGCAGCCCTAATCCCCCTCCTGAGCAGTTCTTC. It codes for CASSPNPPPEQFF. The chain is built from TRBV28 and TRBJ2-1; D not certain. Germline loops: CDR1 MDHEN, CDR2 SYDVKM. Trimming pared 6 bases from V and 9 bases from J, leaving 15 bases between. This CDR3 is 13 amino acids long.

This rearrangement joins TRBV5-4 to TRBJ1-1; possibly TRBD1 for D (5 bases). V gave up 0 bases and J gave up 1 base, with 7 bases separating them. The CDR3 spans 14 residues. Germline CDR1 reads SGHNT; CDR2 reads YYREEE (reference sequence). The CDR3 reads CASSLEGRNTEAFF. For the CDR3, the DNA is TGTGCCAGCAGCTTGGAGGGACGGAACACTGAAGCTTTCTTT.

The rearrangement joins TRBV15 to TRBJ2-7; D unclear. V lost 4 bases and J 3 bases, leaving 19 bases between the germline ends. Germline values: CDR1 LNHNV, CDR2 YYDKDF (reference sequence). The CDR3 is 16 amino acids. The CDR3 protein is CATSTIIGSHIYEQYF. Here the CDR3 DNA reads TGTGCCACCAGCACAATTATAGGCAGCCACATCTACGAGCAGTACTTC.

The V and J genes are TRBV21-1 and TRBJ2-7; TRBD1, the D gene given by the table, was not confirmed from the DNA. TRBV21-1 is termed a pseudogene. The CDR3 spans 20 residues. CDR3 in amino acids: CASSPMATGALYMDSFEQYF. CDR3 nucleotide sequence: TGTGCCAGCAGCCCCATGGCGACTGGGGCGCTTTATATGGATTCGTTCGAGCAGTACTTC.

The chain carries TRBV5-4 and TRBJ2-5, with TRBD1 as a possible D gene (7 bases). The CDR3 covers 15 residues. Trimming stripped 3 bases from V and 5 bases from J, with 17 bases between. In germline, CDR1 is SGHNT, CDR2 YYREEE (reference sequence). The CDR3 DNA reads TGTGCCAGCAGCTCCACCAGGGGGGAGAAGGAGACCCAGTACTTC. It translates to CASSSTRGEKETQYF.

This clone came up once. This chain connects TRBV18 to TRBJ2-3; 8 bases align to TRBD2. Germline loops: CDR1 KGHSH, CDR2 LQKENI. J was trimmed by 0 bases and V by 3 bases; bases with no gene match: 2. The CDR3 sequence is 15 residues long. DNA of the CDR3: TGTGCCAGCTCACCGGTAGCGGGAAGCACAGATACGCAGTATTTT. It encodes CASSPVAGSTDTQYF.

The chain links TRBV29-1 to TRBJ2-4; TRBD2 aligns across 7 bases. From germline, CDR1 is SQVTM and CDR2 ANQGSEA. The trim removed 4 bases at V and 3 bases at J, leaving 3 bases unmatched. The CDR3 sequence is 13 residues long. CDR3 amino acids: CSVVRGDKNIQYF. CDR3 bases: TGCAGCGTTGTACGGGGGGACAAAAACATTCAGTACTTC. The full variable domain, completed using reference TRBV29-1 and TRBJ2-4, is SAVISQKPSRDICQRGTSLTIQCQVDSQVTMMFWYRQQPGQSLTLIATANQGSEATYESGFVIDKFPISRPNLTFSTLTVSNMSPEDSSIYLCSVVRGDKNIQYFGAGTRLSVL.

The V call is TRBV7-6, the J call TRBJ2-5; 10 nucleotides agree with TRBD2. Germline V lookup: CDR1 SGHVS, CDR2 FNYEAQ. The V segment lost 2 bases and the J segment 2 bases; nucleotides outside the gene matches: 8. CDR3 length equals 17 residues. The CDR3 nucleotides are TGTGCCAGCAGCTTATACCTAGCGGGAGTCGGGCAAGAGACCCAGTACTTC. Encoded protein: CASSLYLAGVGQETQYF.

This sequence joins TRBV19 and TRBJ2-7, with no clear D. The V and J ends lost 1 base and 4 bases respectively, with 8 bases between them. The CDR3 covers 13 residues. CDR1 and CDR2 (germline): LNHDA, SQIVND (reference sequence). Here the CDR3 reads CASSIALGYEQYF. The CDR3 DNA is TGTGCCAGTAGTATAGCTTTAGGGTACGAGCAGTACTTC.

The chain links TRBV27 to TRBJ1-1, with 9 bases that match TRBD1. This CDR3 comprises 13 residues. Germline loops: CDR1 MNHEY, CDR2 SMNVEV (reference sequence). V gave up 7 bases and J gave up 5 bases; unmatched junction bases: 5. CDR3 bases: TGTGCCAGCAAACAGGGGGCGCGGACTGAAGCTTTCTTT. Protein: CASKQGARTEAFF.

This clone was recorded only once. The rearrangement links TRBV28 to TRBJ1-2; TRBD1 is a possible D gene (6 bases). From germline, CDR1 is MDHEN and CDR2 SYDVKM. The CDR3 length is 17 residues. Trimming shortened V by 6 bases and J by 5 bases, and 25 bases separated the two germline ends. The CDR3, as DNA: TGTGCCAGCAGGATCCCGAGACGACCAAGACAGGCTTATGGCTACACCTTC. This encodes CASRIPRRPRQAYGYTF.

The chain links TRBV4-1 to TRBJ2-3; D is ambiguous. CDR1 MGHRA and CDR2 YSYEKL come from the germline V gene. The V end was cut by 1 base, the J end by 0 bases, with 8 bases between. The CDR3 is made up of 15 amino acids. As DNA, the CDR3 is TGCGCCAGCAGCCAAGGGACGAGGAGCACAGATACGCAGTATTTT. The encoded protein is CASSQGTRSTDTQYF.

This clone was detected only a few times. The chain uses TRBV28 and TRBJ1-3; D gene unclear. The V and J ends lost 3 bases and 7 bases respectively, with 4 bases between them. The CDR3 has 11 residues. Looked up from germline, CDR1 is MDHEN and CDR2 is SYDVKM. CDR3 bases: TGTGCCAGCAGTTTTTCGAACACCATATATTTT. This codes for CASSFSNTIYF.

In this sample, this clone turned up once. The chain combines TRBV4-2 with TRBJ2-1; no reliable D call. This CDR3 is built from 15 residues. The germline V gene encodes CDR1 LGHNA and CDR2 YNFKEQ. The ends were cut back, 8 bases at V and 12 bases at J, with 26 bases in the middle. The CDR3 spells CASSPPLASAIAQFF. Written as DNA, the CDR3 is TGTGCCAGCTCCCCCCCTCTCGCCTCGGCGATAGCGCAGTTCTTC.

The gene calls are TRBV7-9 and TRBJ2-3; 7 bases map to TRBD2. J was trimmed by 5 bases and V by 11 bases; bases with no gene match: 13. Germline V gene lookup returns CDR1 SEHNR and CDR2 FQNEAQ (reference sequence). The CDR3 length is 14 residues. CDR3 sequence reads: CAAGINAGVDTQYF. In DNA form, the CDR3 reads TGTGCCGCTGGAATAAACGCGGGAGTAGATACGCAGTATTTT.

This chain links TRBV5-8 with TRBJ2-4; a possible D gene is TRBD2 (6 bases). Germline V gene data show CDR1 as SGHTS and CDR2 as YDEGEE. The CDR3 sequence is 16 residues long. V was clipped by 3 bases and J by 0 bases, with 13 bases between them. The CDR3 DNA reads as TGTGCCAGCAGCTCAAGGGGACTTCTAGCCAAAAACATTCAGTACTTC. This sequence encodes CASSSRGLLAKNIQYF. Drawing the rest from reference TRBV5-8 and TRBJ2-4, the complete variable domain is EAGVTQSPTHLIKTRGQQATLRCSPISGHTSVYWYQQALGLGLQFLLWYDEGEERNRGNFPPRFSGRQFPNYSSELNVNALELEDSALYLCASSSRGLLAKNIQYFGAGTRLSVL.

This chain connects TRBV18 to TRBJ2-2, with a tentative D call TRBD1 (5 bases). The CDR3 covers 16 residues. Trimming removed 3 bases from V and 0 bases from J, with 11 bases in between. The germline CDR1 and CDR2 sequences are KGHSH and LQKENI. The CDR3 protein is CASSPQGRSNTGELFF. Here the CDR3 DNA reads TGTGCCAGCTCACCCCAGGGAAGATCGAACACCGGGGAGCTGTTTTTT.

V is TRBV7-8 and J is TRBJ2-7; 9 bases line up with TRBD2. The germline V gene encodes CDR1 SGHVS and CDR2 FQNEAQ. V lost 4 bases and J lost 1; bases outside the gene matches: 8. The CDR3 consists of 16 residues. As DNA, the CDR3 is TGTGCCAGCAGCTCACCCCACCTAGCGGGATCCTACGAGCAGTACTTC. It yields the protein CASSSPHLAGSYEQYF.

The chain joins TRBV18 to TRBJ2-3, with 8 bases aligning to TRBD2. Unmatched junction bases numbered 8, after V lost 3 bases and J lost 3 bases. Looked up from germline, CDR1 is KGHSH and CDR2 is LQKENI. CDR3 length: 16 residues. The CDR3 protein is CASSPRAGEGTDTQYF. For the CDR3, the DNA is TGTGCCAGCTCACCCCGAGCGGGAGAAGGAACAGATACGCAGTATTTT.

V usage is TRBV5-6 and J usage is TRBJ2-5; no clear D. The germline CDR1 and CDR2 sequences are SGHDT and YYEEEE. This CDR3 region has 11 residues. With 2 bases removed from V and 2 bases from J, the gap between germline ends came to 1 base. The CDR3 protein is CASSFQETQYF. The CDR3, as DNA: TGTGCCAGCAGCTTTCAAGAGACCCAGTACTTC.

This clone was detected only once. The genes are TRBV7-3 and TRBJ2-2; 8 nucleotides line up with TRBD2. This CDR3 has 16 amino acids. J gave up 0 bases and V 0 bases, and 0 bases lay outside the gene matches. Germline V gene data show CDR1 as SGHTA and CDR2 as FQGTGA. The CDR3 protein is CASSLTSGANTGELFF. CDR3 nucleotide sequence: TGTGCCAGCAGCTTAACTAGCGGGGCGAACACCGGGGAGCTGTTTTTT.